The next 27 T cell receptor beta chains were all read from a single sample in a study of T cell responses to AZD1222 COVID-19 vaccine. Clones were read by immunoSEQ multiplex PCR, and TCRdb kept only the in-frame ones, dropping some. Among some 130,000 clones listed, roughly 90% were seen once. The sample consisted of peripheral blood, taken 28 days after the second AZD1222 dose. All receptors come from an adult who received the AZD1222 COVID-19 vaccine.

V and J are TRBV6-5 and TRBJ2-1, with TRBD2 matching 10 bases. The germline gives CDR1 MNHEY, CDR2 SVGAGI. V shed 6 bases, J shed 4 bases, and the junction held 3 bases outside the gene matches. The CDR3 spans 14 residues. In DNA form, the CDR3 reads TGTGCCAGCAGAAGGACTAGCGGTTACAATGAGCAGTTCTTC. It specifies CASRRTSGYNEQFF.

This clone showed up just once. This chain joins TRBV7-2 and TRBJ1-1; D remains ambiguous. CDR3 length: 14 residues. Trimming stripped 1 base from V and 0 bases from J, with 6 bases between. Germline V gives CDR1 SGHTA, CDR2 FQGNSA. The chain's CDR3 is CASSLGPMNTEAFF. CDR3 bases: TGTGCCAGCAGCTTAGGGCCGATGAACACTGAAGCTTTCTTT.

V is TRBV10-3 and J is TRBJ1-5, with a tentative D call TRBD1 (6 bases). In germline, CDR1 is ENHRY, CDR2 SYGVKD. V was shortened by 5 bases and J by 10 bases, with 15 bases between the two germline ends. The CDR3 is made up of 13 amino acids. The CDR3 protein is CAISSGERGPQHF. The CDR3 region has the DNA TGTGCCATCAGTTCAGGGGAACGGGGACCCCAGCATTTT.

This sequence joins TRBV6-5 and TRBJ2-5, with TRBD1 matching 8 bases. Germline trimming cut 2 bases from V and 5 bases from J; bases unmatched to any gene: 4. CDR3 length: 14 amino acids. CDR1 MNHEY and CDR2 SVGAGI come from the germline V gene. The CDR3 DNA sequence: TGTGCCAGCAGTTACCAGGGGGCGAGGGAGACCCAGTACTTC. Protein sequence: CASSYQGARETQYF.

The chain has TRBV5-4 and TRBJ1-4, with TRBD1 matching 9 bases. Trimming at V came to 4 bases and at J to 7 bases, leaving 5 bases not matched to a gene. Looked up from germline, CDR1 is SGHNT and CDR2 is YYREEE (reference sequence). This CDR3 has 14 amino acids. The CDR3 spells CASSQQGAGEKLFF. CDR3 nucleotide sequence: TGTGCCAGCAGCCAACAGGGGGCAGGTGAAAAACTGTTTTTT.

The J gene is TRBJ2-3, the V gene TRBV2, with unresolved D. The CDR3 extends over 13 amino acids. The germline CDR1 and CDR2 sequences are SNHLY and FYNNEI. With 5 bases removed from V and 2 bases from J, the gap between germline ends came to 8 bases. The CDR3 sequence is CASSLWVTDTQYF. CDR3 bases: TGTGCCAGCAGTCTGTGGGTCACAGATACGCAGTATTTT.

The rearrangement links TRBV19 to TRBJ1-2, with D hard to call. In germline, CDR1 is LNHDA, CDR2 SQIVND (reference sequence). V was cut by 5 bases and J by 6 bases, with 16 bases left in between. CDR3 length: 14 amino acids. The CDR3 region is CASSVSRISDGYTF. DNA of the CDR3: TGTGCCAGTAGTGTATCGAGGATCAGCGATGGCTACACCTTC. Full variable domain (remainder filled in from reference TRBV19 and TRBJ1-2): DGGITQSPKYLFRKEGQNVTLSCEQNLNHDAMYWYRQDPGQGLRLIYYSQIVNDFQKGDIAEGYSVSREKKESFPLTVTSAQKNPTAFYLCASSVSRISDGYTFGSGTRLTVV.

The CDR3 DNA reads TGTGCCAGCTCACCCCGGACAGGGCGTGGGGGACTTGCTGGGGAGCTGTTTTTT. This gives the protein CASSPRTGRGGLAGELFF. The rearrangement uses TRBV18 and TRBJ2-2, with 8 positions matching TRBD1. V was pared by 3 bases and J by 8 bases, with 17 bases of the junction left unmatched. The V gene's germline CDR1 is KGHSH and CDR2 LQKENI. The CDR3 has 18 amino acids.

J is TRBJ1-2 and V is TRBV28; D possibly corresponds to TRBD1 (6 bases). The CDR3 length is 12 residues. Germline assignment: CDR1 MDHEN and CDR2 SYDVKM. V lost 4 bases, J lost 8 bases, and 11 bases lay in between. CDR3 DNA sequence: TGTGCCAGCAGTTCACAGGGTCGGGGCTACACCTTC. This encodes CASSSQGRGYTF.

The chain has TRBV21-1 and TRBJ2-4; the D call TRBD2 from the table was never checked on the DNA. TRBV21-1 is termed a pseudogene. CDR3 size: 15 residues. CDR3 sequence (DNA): TGTGCCAGCAGCAAACCCCTTAGCAGCCAACACATTCAGTACTTC. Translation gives CASSKPLSSQHIQYF.

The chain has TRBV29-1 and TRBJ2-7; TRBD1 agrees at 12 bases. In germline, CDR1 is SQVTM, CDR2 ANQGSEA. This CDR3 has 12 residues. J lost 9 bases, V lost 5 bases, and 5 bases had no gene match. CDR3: CSVTGTGGLQYF. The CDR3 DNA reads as TGCAGCGTTACCGGGACAGGGGGCCTGCAGTACTTC.

The CDR3 sequence: CATSKSNTEAFF. The CDR3 coding sequence is TGTGCCACCAGTAAATCGAACACTGAAGCTTTCTTT. The genes are TRBV24-1 and TRBJ1-1; no definite D call. Germline assignment: CDR1 KGHDR and CDR2 SFDVKD. The CDR3 contains 12 residues. V lost 6 bases and J lost 1, with 5 bases in between.

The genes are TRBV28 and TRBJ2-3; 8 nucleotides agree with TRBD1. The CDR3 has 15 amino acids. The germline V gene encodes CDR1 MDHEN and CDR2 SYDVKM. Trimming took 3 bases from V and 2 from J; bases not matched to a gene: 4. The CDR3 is CASSFQGAVTDTQYF. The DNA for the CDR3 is TGTGCCAGCAGTTTCCAGGGGGCGGTCACAGATACGCAGTATTTT.

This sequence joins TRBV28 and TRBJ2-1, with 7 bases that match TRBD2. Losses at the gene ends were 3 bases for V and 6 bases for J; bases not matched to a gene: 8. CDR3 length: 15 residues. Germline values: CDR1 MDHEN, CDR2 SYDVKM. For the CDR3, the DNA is TGTGCCAGCAGTTTTTTAGGAACTAGCGCCAATGAGCAGTTCTTC. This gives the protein CASSFLGTSANEQFF.

Written as DNA, the CDR3 is TGTGCCAGCAGCCAAGAACGGCCCTTAGGGCAGGGTATCAGGTCGCGGGAGCAGTACTTC. Its translation is CASSQERPLGQGIRSREQYF. The rearrangement joins TRBV14 to TRBJ2-7; maybe TRBD1 (5 bases). The V gene's germline CDR1 is SGHDN and CDR2 FVKESK. The CDR3 extends over 20 amino acids. V lost 0 bases to trimming and J lost 7 bases, with 31 bases between them.

DNA of the CDR3: TGTGCCAGTAGGACAGGGATGCCGGCCATGAACACTGAAGCTTTCTTT. It translates to CASRTGMPAMNTEAFF. The chain combines TRBV19 with TRBJ1-1; 7 nucleotides line up with TRBD1. Germline V gene sequence: CDR1 LNHDA, CDR2 SQIVND (reference sequence). Trimming cost V 6 bases and J 0 bases; bases outside gene matches: 10. The CDR3 extends over 16 amino acids.

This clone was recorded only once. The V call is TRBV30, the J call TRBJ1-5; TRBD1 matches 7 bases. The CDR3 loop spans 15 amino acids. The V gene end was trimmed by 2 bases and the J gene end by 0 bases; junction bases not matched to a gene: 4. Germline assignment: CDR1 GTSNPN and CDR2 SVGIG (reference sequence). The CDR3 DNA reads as TGTGCCTGGAGTTCTTACAGGGGTAGCAATCAGCCCCAGCATTTT. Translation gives CAWSSYRGSNQPQHF.

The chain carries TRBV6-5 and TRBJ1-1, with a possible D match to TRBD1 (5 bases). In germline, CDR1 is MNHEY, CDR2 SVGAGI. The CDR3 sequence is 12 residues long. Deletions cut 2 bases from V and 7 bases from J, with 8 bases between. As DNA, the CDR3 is TGTGCCAGCAGTTACCGGGGCCGTGAAGCTTTCTTT. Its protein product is CASSYRGREAFF.

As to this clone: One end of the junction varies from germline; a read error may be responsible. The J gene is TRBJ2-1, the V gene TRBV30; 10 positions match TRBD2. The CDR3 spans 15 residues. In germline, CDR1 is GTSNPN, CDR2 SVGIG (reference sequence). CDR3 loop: CARSVAGGSYNEQFF. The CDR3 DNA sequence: TGTGCCCGGAGTGTAGCGGGAGGAAGCTACAATGAGCAGTTCTTC.

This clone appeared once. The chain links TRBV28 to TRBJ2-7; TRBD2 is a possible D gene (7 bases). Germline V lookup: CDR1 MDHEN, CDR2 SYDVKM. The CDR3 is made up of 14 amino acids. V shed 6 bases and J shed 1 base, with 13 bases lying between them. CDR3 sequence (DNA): TGTGCCAGCAGGAGGGGGGGCAGATCCTACGAGCAGTACTTC. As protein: CASRRGGRSYEQYF.

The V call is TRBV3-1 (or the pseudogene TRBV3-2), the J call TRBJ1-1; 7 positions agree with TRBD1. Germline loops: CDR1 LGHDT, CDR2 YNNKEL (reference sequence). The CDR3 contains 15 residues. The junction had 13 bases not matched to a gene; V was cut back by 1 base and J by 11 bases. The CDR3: CASSQGTGVGHSAFF. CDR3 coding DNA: TGTGCCAGCAGCCAAGGAACAGGGGTAGGCCATTCCGCTTTCTTT.

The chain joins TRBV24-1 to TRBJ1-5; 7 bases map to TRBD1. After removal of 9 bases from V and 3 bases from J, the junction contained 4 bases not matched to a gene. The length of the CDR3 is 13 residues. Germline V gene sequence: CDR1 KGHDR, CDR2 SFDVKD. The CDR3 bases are TGTGCCACCGAGGGGGCTAACAATCAGCCCCAGCATTTT. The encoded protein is CATEGANNQPQHF.

In DNA form, the CDR3 reads TGTGCCAGCAGCTTAGTGTGGGGGGAAACGAACACCGGGGAGCTGTTTTTT. Residues: CASSLVWGETNTGELFF. The chain links TRBV7-9 to TRBJ2-2; tentatively, D is TRBD2 (6 bases). Trimming took 1 base from V and 0 from J, leaving 12 bases between them. The CDR3 is 17 residues long. CDR1 is SEHNR, CDR2 FQNEAQ, per germline (reference sequence).

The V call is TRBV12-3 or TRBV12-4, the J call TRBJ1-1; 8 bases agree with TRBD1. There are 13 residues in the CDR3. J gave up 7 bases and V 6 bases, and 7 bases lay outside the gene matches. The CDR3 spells CASSLTGVLEAFF. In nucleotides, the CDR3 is TGTGCCAGCAGCTTGACAGGGGTACTTGAAGCTTTCTTT.

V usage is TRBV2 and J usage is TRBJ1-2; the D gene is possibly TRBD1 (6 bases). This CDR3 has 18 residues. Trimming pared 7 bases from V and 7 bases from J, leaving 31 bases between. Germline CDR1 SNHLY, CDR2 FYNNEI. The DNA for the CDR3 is TGTGCCAGCACCCAGCGGGGACACCAGTTTCCCCCTTCGGGTGGCTACACCTTC. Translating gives CASTQRGHQFPPSGGYTF.

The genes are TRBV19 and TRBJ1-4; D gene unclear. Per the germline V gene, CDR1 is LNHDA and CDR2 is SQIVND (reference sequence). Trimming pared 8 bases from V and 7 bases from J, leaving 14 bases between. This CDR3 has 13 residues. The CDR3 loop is CASEQGAGEKLFF. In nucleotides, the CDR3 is TGTGCCAGTGAACAAGGCGCAGGTGAAAAACTGTTTTTT.

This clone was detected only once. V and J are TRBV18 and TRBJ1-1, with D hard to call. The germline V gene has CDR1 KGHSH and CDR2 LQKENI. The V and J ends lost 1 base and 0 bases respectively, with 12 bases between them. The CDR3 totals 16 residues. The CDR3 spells CASSPLKGMMNTEAFF. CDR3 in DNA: TGTGCCAGCTCACCACTAAAGGGAATGATGAACACTGAAGCTTTCTTT.